The rows below give T cell receptor beta chains drawn from one sample of a study of shared clonotypes between healthy human individuals. The protocol was immunoSEQ multiplex PCR, while the TCRdb copy is restricted to in-frame clones and leaves out a portion. The table shows about 700,000 clones, with around 90% occurring only once. Input material: naive CD8+ T cells sorted from blood. The receptor set was obtained from a man aged 30 to 39 in good health. Both conserved end residues are part of each CDR3. Each record gives: V gene, J gene, clone size, D gene, CDR3 DNA, CDR3 protein. D genes are given only for firm matches. For some rows the clone size is stated as once, few or many, or as a class when expanded; others skip it.

v_gene: TRBV29-1; j_gene: TRBJ2-3; abundance: NA; d_gene: NA; CDR3nt: TGCAGCGTTGAAGGGGGGGCGCACCCAGATACGCAGTATTTT; CDR3aa: CSVEGGAHPDTQYF
v_gene: TRBV2; j_gene: TRBJ2-1; abundance: NA; d_gene: TRBD2; CDR3nt: TGTGCCAGCAGTTGGTCCTCTAGCGGTGCCTCCTACAATGAGCAGTTCTTC; CDR3aa: CASSWSSSGASYNEQFF
v_gene: TRBV5-4; j_gene: TRBJ1-2; abundance: NA; d_gene: NA; CDR3nt: TGTGCCAGCAGCGATGTTAACTATGGCTACACCTTC; CDR3aa: CASSDVNYGYTF
v_gene: TRBV27; j_gene: TRBJ2-3; abundance: NA; d_gene: NA; CDR3nt: TGTGCCAGCAGTTTATTATCGGGGGTGGGAGATACGCAGTATTTT; CDR3aa: CASSLLSGVGDTQYF
v_gene: TRBV2; j_gene: TRBJ2-7; abundance: NA; d_gene: NA; CDR3nt: TGTGCCGGGAGGGGGATCTCCTACGAGCAGTACTTC; CDR3aa: CAGRGISYEQYF
v_gene: TRBV30; j_gene: TRBJ2-7; abundance: once; d_gene: TRBD1; CDR3nt: TGTGCCTGGAGTGACAGGGGATCTAGCTACGAGCAGTACTTC; CDR3aa: CAWSDRGSSYEQYF
v_gene: TRBV28; j_gene: TRBJ2-1; abundance: once; d_gene: NA; CDR3nt: TGTGCCAGCATGTCCCATATATCCTACAATGAGCAGTTCTTC; CDR3aa: CASMSHISYNEQFF
v_gene: TRBV10-3; j_gene: TRBJ2-6; abundance: NA; d_gene: NA; CDR3nt: TGTGCCATCCTTTCCCCTGGACCTCCCTCTGGGGCCAACGTCCTGACTTTC; CDR3aa: CAILSPGPPSGANVLTF
v_gene: TRBV15; j_gene: TRBJ1-3; abundance: few; d_gene: NA; CDR3nt: TGTGCCACCAGGACCTCATTACTCTCTGGAAACACCATATATTTT; CDR3aa: CATRTSLLSGNTIYF
v_gene: TRBV27; j_gene: TRBJ1-5; abundance: NA; d_gene: NA; CDR3nt: TGTGCCAGCAGTTTAACAGGGAGCAATCAGCCCCAGCATTTT; CDR3aa: CASSLTGSNQPQHF
v_gene: TRBV29-1; j_gene: TRBJ2-2; abundance: NA; d_gene: NA; CDR3nt: TGCAGCGTTGAAGTGCGAGCCGGGGAGCTGTTTTTT; CDR3aa: CSVEVRAGELFF
v_gene: TRBV6-5; j_gene: TRBJ1-2; abundance: once; d_gene: NA; CDR3nt: TGTGCCAGCAGTCCAACAGAGTACTATGGCTACACCTTC; CDR3aa: CASSPTEYYGYTF
v_gene: TRBV29-1; j_gene: TRBJ2-1; abundance: NA; d_gene: TRBD2; CDR3nt: TGCAGCGTTGTCCCAGCGGGAGGTGGTTATGAGCAGTTCTTC; CDR3aa: CSVVPAGGGYEQFF
v_gene: TRBV7-9; j_gene: TRBJ2-3; abundance: NA; d_gene: NA; CDR3nt: TGTGCCGGAGGAGGTGGACAACGCGATACGCAGTATTTT; CDR3aa: CAGGGGQRDTQYF
v_gene: TRBV7-8; j_gene: TRBJ2-1; abundance: NA; d_gene: TRBD1; CDR3nt: TGTGCCAGCAGCCACCGGGACAGGGGGCTCAATGAGCAGTTCTTC; CDR3aa: CASSHRDRGLNEQFF
v_gene: TRBV14; j_gene: TRBJ2-7; abundance: once; d_gene: NA; CDR3nt: TGTGCCAGCAGCCAAGATCAGGACTCCTCAGGCGAGCAGTACTTC; CDR3aa: CASSQDQDSSGEQYF
v_gene: TRBV6-6; j_gene: TRBJ2-7; abundance: NA; d_gene: TRBD1; CDR3nt: TGTGCCAGCAGCATTATTAGGACAGGGCTTGACGAGCAGTACTTC; CDR3aa: CASSIIRTGLDEQYF
v_gene: TRBV9; j_gene: TRBJ2-7; abundance: NA; d_gene: NA; CDR3nt: TGTGCCAGCAGCGAGGGGGGACATTTCGTCGACGAGCAGTACTTC; CDR3aa: CASSEGGHFVDEQYF
v_gene: TRBV11-2; j_gene: TRBJ2-5; abundance: NA; d_gene: NA; CDR3nt: TGTGCCAGCAGCTTCCTGTACCAAGAGACCCAGTACTTC; CDR3aa: CASSFLYQETQYF
v_gene: TRBV5-6; j_gene: TRBJ2-3; abundance: NA; d_gene: NA; CDR3nt: TGTGCCAGCAGCTCCCCCGAGTGGGATACGCAGTATTTT; CDR3aa: CASSSPEWDTQYF
v_gene: TRBV25-1; j_gene: TRBJ2-1; abundance: few; d_gene: NA; CDR3nt: TGTGCCAGCAGTGTCGGAGTCAGGTACAATGAGCAGTTCTTC; CDR3aa: CASSVGVRYNEQFF
v_gene: TRBV7-9; j_gene: TRBJ2-7; abundance: NA; d_gene: TRBD2; CDR3nt: TGTGCCAGCAGCCCCCAGGAACCACTAGCGGGAGCCTACGAGCAGTACTTC; CDR3aa: CASSPQEPLAGAYEQYF